The text below deals with one TCR beta chain. Methods used by the authors: The authors estimated nucleated cell counts from reference gene primer amplification. Only in-frame clones appear in the TCRdb table, and some are missing; sequencing was by immunoSEQ multiplex PCR. The DNA was the basis for D and trimming; V, J and clone size are from that table. The data contain about 150,000 clones, over 70% of them seen just once; the ten biggest clones take up 8% to 11%. V gave up 0 bases and J gave up 1 base; unmatched junction bases: 2. The CDR3 length is 15 residues. Germline V gene lookup returns CDR1 SGHRS and CDR2 YFSETQ. The entry originates in a study of blood T cell repertoires in COVID-19. The wider study: Spain, Italy and the United States supplied samples that represented acute and convalescent COVID-19. From T cells, B-cell-depleted T cells, or PBMCs came the material, which was cDNA or gDNA.

This TCR was sampled from a man in his sixties with active or convalescent COVID-19. The chain has TRBV5-1 and TRBJ2-7; 9 bases are a match to TRBD1. Input material: peripheral blood. Written as DNA, the CDR3 is TGCGCCAGCAGCTTGGAGGACAGGGGTTCCTACGAGCAGTACTTC. Amino acids: CASSLEDRGSYEQYF.